Below are 5 T cell receptor beta chains sequenced from a single sample in a study of blood T cell repertoires in COVID-19. Repertoires were generated with immunoSEQ multiplex PCR, while TCRdb's copy carries only in-frame clones and drops some. The sample yields some 57,000 clones, roughly 92% seen once. Sequencing input: peripheral blood. Receptors were obtained from a human donor in a cohort sampled during active COVID-19.

The chain joins TRBV21-1 to TRBJ1-2; the table assigns TRBD1, which was not confirmed against the DNA. TRBV21-1 is a pseudogene segment. The length of the CDR3 is 13 residues. The CDR3 loop reads CASSRYRVRGYTF. CDR3 in DNA: TGTGCCAGCAGCCGGTACAGGGTGAGAGGCTACACCTTC.

This rearrangement joins TRBV30 to TRBJ2-5; D is possibly TRBD1 (5 bases). The ends were cut back, 2 bases at V and 3 bases at J, with 13 bases in the middle. This CDR3 comprises 14 residues. The V gene's germline CDR1 is GTSNPN and CDR2 SVGIG (reference sequence). CDR3 coding DNA: TGTGCCTGGAGTTTTTGGACACTTGAAGAGACCCAGTACTTC. It codes for CAWSFWTLEETQYF. The full variable domain, rest sourced from reference TRBV30 and TRBJ2-5, is SQTIHQWPATLVQPVGSPLSLECTVEGTSNPNLYWYRQAAGRGLQLLFYSVGIGQISSEVPQNLSASRPQDRQFILSSKKLLLSDSGFYLCAWSFWTLEETQYFGPGTRLLVL.

V gene TRBV27 combines with J gene TRBJ2-6; D is unresolved. The V gene lost 8 bases and the J gene lost 1 base, with 6 bases spanning the gap. The CDR3 contains 13 residues. Germline values: CDR1 MNHEY, CDR2 SMNVEV (reference sequence). DNA for the CDR3: TGTGCCAGCCATCCATCTGGGGCCAACGTCCTGACTTTC. Protein: CASHPSGANVLTF.

This clone has only a few counts. The chain couples TRBV28 to TRBJ1-1, with TRBD1 identical over 7 bases. Germline lookup yields CDR1 MDHEN and CDR2 SYDVKM. V was clipped by 6 bases and J by 8 bases; unmatched bases: 9. The CDR3 length is 13 residues. As DNA, the CDR3 is TGTGCCAGCAGACCGACAGGGACTTCGGAAGCTTTCTTT. Its translation is CASRPTGTSEAFF.

The gene calls are TRBV6-5 and TRBJ1-6; 7 bases fit TRBD1. The CDR3 extends over 14 amino acids. Germline CDR1 reads MNHEY; CDR2 reads SVGAGI. V gave up 8 bases and J gave up 4 bases; unmatched junction bases: 5. The CDR3 coding sequence is TGTGCCAGCCGTTGGGGACAGTATAATTCACCCCTCCACTTT. The encoded protein is CASRWGQYNSPLHF.